The clone carrying this TCR beta chain counts as medium-sized (0.01 to 0.1%). Its antigen is as yet unknown. The J segment lost 7 bases and the V segment lost 5 bases, leaving 2 bases of the junction unmatched. The CDR3 runs to 12 residues. The data stem from a study of spatial heterogeneity in lung cancer. TCRdb processed the 5' RACE reads anew with MiXCR; each CDR3 protein has one entry. Of roughly 10,000 distinct CDR3 sequences listed, 12% are singletons. Regarding the study as a whole: In tumors, expanded intratumoral alpha and beta TCR counts tracked mutation counts.

The time point is: sample taken at primary tumor resection. Untreated early-stage non-small cell lung cancer patients, some 70 in total, were the donors. Whole RNA came from tumor, nontumor lung or frozen PBMC and was sequenced without being sorted. The chain carries TRBV12-3 or TRBV12-4 and TRBJ1-5; 7 bases are a match to TRBD1. The input for sequencing was lung tumor tissue, taken at surgery. The sequence derives from a male donor with early-stage non-small cell lung cancer. The CDR3 DNA sequence: TGTGCCAGCAGTGCAGGGGGACAGCCCCAGCATTTT. Translating gives CASSAGGQPQHF.